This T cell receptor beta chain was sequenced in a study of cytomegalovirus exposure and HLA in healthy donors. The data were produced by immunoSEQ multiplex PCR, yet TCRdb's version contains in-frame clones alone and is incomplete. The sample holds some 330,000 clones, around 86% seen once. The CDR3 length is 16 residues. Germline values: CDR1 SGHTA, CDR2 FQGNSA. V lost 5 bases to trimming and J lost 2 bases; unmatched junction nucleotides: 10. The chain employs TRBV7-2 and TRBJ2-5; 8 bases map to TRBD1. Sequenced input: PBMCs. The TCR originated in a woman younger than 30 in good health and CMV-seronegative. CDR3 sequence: CASSPRTGLIQETQYF. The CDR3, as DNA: TGTGCCAGCAGCCCACGGACAGGGCTAATACAAGAGACCCAGTACTTC.